These 28 T cell receptor beta chains came from one sample sequenced in a study of T-cell reconstitution after alpha-beta-depleted transplantation in children. Preparing the TCRbeta library involved the use of unique molecular identifiers. TCRdb re-analysed the PCR reads in MiXCR, keeping a single row per CDR3 protein. This table holds more than 150,000 distinct CDR3 sequences, about 14% found once. The input for sequencing was PBMCs from the stem cell graft donor, taken from the stem cell graft. The receptors stem from a human donor who donated a stem cell graft to a child with acute lymphoblastic leukemia.

As to this clonotype: One junction end does not reproduce the germline sequence, and a read error may be involved. The CDR3 loop reads CATQSVDMQYF. The CDR3 coding sequence is TGTGCCACCCAATCCGTTGATATGCAGTATTTT. The chain links TRBV10-3 to TRBJ2-3, with unresolved D. Germline CDR1 ENHRY, CDR2 SYGVKD. The CDR3 runs 11 residues.

This clonotype was seen only a few times. This chain uses TRBV11-2 with TRBJ1-4; D is ambiguous. Germline CDR1 is SGHAT and CDR2 is FQNNGV. The CDR3 is made up of 14 amino acids. V was pared by 7 bases and J by 4 bases, with 13 bases between. CDR3 nucleotide sequence: TGTGCCAGCACCCCCCGCAGAAGTAATGAAAAACTGTTTTTT. Its protein is CASTPRRSNEKLFF.

This clonotype has ten or more counts. V is TRBV12-3 or TRBV12-4 and J is TRBJ2-3; no clear D. Trimming pared 4 bases from V and 2 bases from J, leaving 4 bases between. This CDR3 region has 12 residues. CDR3 sequence: CASSSTTDTQYF. The CDR3, as DNA: TGTGCCAGCAGTTCTACCACAGATACGCAGTATTTT.

This rearrangement joins TRBV7-7 to TRBJ2-2; TRBD1 matches 7 bases. The length of the CDR3 is 16 residues. Germline V gene data show CDR1 as SSHAT and CDR2 as FNYEAQ (reference sequence). V shed 5 bases and J 6 bases; nucleotides not matched to a gene: 12. The CDR3 DNA reads as TGTGCCAGCAGCGCCACTCGACAGGGTGGAGCCGGGGAGCTGTTTTTT. Translation gives CASSATRQGGAGELFF.

In this sample, this clonotype turned up many times. The J gene is TRBJ2-1, the V gene TRBV5-1; D is undetermined. CDR1 is SGHRS, CDR2 YFSETQ, per germline. The CDR3 is 12 residues long. Trimming removed 4 bases at V and 3 bases at J, with 5 bases between. CDR3 nucleotide sequence: TGCGCCAGCAGCACTCTCTACAATGAGCAGTTCTTC. Protein: CASSTLYNEQFF.

This clonotype occurred many times. This sequence joins TRBV20-1 and TRBJ1-5; possible D gene TRBD1, 5 bases. With 3 bases removed from V and 8 bases from J, the gap between germline ends came to 14 bases. Per germline, CDR1 DFQATT and CDR2 SNEGSKA (reference sequence). CDR3 length equals 13 residues. CDR3 nucleotide sequence: TGCAGTGCTAGCCGACAGTTAGCGGAGCCCCAGCATTTT. Translation: CSASRQLAEPQHF.

This clonotype came up many times. This chain uses TRBV7-9 with TRBJ2-4; 8 positions match TRBD2. The ends lost 4 bases at V and 5 bases at J; junction bases unmatched: 7. Looked up from germline, CDR1 is SEHNR and CDR2 is FQNEAQ (reference sequence). This CDR3 has 15 residues. This CDR3 reads CASSSLGRVENIQYF. CDR3 nucleotide sequence: TGTGCCAGCAGCTCACTCGGGAGGGTAGAAAACATTCAGTACTTC.

This clonotype was counted ten times or more. The chain links TRBV7-2 to TRBJ2-7, with 9 bases matching TRBD2. V dropped 5 bases and J dropped 1; count of bases not matched to a gene: 12. This CDR3 contains 17 residues. The V gene's germline CDR1 is SGHTA and CDR2 FQGNSA. CDR3 region: CASSKPSGTLKSYEQYF. CDR3 DNA: TGTGCCAGCAGCAAGCCTAGCGGGACGCTAAAATCCTACGAGCAGTACTTC. Looking up the rest from reference TRBV7-2 and TRBJ2-7 gives the full variable domain: GAGVSQSPSNKVTEKGKDVELRCDPISGHTALYWYRQSLGQGLEFLIYFQGNSAPDKSGLPSDRFSAERTGGSVSTLTIQRTQQEDSAVYLCASSKPSGTLKSYEQYFGPGTRLTVT.

As to this clonotype: A much larger clonotype is one base distant, so this may be a read error. The CDR3 sequence is CASGGASGMDPYEQYF. CDR3 sequence (DNA): TGTGCCAGCGGCGGGGCTAGCGGGATGGACCCCTACGAGCAGTACTTC. The gene calls are TRBV13 and TRBJ2-7, with 9 bases identical to TRBD2. Germline trimming cut 8 bases from V and 2 bases from J; bases unmatched to any gene: 13. The germline CDR1 and CDR2 sequences are PRHDT and FYEKMQ (reference sequence). The CDR3 runs 16 residues.

This clonotype appeared many times. CDR3 sequence (DNA): TGTGCCAGCAGCCCTCGACCGCCCGGGACGGCGGCCTACAATGAGCAGTTCTTC. It codes for CASSPRPPGTAAYNEQFF. The J gene is TRBJ2-1, the V gene TRBV9; D might be TRBD1 or TRBD2, each matching 5 bases. V was trimmed by 4 bases and J by 2 bases, leaving 22 bases between them. CDR1 is SGDLS, CDR2 YYNGEE, per germline. The CDR3 runs to 18 residues.

This clonotype has a count of ten or more. The CDR3 protein is CASSLAARITGELFF. The CDR3, as DNA: TGTGCCAGCAGTTTAGCGGCCCGAATCACCGGGGAGCTGTTTTTT. V gene TRBV12-3 or TRBV12-4 combines with J gene TRBJ2-2; D gene uncertain. Trimming shortened V by 0 bases and J by 4 bases, and 9 bases separated the two germline ends. This CDR3 has 15 amino acids.

This clonotype occurred many times. The genes are TRBV20-1 and TRBJ1-5, with D possibly TRBD1 on 5 matching bases. Per the germline V gene, CDR1 is DFQATT and CDR2 is SNEGSKA (reference sequence). Trimming took 0 bases from V and 4 from J, leaving 13 bases between them. The CDR3 spans 15 residues. The CDR3 DNA sequence: TGCAGTGCTAGAGACTCCGGGACCCAAAATCAGCCCCAGCATTTT. It codes for CSARDSGTQNQPQHF.

Ten or more counts support this clonotype. The genes are TRBV7-9 and TRBJ1-2; perhaps TRBD1 as D (6 bases). CDR3 length equals 17 residues. The V and J ends lost 3 bases and 0 bases respectively, with 17 bases between them. From germline, CDR1 is SEHNR and CDR2 FQNEAQ (reference sequence). CDR3 in DNA: TGTGCCAGCAGCTTGGGGACACCGACAAGAGCTAACTATGGCTACACCTTC. It specifies CASSLGTPTRANYGYTF.

The V call is TRBV10-1, the J call TRBJ2-5; D is perhaps TRBD1 (6 bases). Germline V gene sequence: CDR1 WNHNN, CDR2 SYGVQD (reference sequence). The length of the CDR3 is 15 residues. Trimming cost V 7 bases and J 1 base, with 16 bases left between them. CDR3 nucleotide sequence: TGCGCCAGCACCATACCTCAGGGGCTCCAAGAGACCCAGTACTTC. Its translation: CASTIPQGLQETQYF.

This clonotype showed up many times. V and J are TRBV20-1 and TRBJ2-3; 7 bases are a match to TRBD2. The germline gives CDR1 DFQATT, CDR2 SNEGSKA (reference sequence). The CDR3 spans 15 residues. Trimming cost V 4 bases and J 4 bases; bases outside gene matches: 11. CDR3 protein: CSAIRAGRAPDTQYF. CDR3 nucleotides: TGCAGTGCTATACGGGCAGGGAGGGCTCCAGATACGCAGTATTTT.

In this sample, this clonotype turned up a few times. V gene TRBV20-1 combines with J gene TRBJ1-1, with D possibly TRBD1 on 6 matching bases. This CDR3 comprises 17 residues. V was clipped by 5 bases and J by 2 bases, with 24 bases between them. The germline CDR1 and CDR2 sequences are DFQATT and SNEGSKA (reference sequence). The CDR3 DNA reads as TGCAGTGCTCCGACGTTCATATCCTACAGGGCAAACACTGAAGCTTTCTTT. Protein product: CSAPTFISYRANTEAFF.

At least ten counts were recorded for this clonotype. The CDR3 DNA reads TGCGCCAGCAGCTTTATTGGGACTAGCCTCCCAGATACGCAGTATTTT. Its protein product is CASSFIGTSLPDTQYF. This chain links TRBV5-1 with TRBJ2-3; 9 nucleotides align to TRBD2. V shed 2 bases, J shed 4 bases, and the junction held 8 bases outside the gene matches. The CDR3 consists of 16 residues. Germline V gene sequence: CDR1 SGHRS, CDR2 YFSETQ.

The CDR3 coding sequence is TGCGCCAGCAGCTTCCGTCCCGGGACTAGTTACAATGAGCAGTTCTTC. Translated, it gives CASSFRPGTSYNEQFF. V gene TRBV5-1 combines with J gene TRBJ2-1, with 8 bases aligning to TRBD2. This CDR3 is built from 16 residues. In germline, CDR1 is SGHRS, CDR2 YFSETQ. Trimming took 2 bases from V and 4 from J; bases not matched to a gene: 8.

The V and J genes are TRBV5-5 and TRBJ2-3; 11 bases align to TRBD1. Germline V gives CDR1 SGHKS, CDR2 YYEKEE (reference sequence). V lost 3 bases, J lost 4 bases, and 7 bases stayed unmatched. The CDR3 consists of 16 residues. The CDR3 DNA follows: TGTGCCAGCAGCTGGCGGACAGGGGGCTTTGCAGATACGCAGTATTTT. Its protein is CASSWRTGGFADTQYF. Together with reference TRBV5-5 and TRBJ2-3, the CDR3 gives the full variable domain: DAGVTQSPTHLIKTRGQQVTLRCSPISGHKSVSWYQQVLGQGPQFIFQYYEKEERGRGNFPDRFSARQFPNYSSELNVNALLLGDSALYLCASSWRTGGFADTQYFGPGTRLTVL.

This clonotype was picked up a small number of times. The V gene is TRBV20-1, the J gene TRBJ2-7; D call uncertain. V was pared by 3 bases and J by 3 bases, with 12 bases between. Germline loops: CDR1 DFQATT, CDR2 SNEGSKA (reference sequence). The CDR3 loop spans 13 amino acids. CDR3 residues: CSARGNSHYEQYF. In DNA, the CDR3 is TGCAGTGCTAGGGGTAATAGCCACTACGAGCAGTACTTC.

This clonotype was counted many times. This rearrangement joins TRBV7-2 to TRBJ2-2, with TRBD1 matching over 10 bases. The CDR3 has 15 residues. The V and J ends lost 3 bases and 5 bases, in that order; junction bases with no gene match: 3. Germline V lookup: CDR1 SGHTA, CDR2 FQGNSA. The DNA for the CDR3 is TGTGCCAGCAGCTTGGGACAGGGGATAACCGGGGAGCTGTTTTTT. Protein product: CASSLGQGITGELFF.

A few counts support this clonotype. The V gene is TRBV6-2 or TRBV6-3, the J gene TRBJ2-7; D remains ambiguous. The V gene lost 0 bases and the J gene lost 2 bases, with 5 bases spanning the gap. The CDR3 length is 13 residues. CDR1 and CDR2 from the germline V gene are MNHEY and SVGEGT. The chain's CDR3 is CASSYSSPYEQYF. The CDR3 DNA follows: TGTGCCAGCAGTTACTCCTCCCCCTACGAGCAGTACTTC.

At least ten counts were recorded for this clonotype. V is TRBV18 and J is TRBJ2-3, with 7 bases lining up with TRBD1. Per the germline V gene, CDR1 is KGHSH and CDR2 is LQKENI. With V trimmed by 4 bases and J by 4 bases, 8 bases remained unmatched. This CDR3 region has 15 residues. CDR3 amino acids: CASSHDRVRPDTQYF. The CDR3 nucleotides are TGTGCCAGCTCACACGACAGGGTACGGCCAGATACGCAGTATTTT.

This clonotype was detected ten times or more. This sequence joins TRBV5-1 and TRBJ2-7; 10 bases align to TRBD1. The CDR3 is 15 residues long. V lost 4 bases and J lost 2; bases outside the gene matches: 6. Germline CDR1 and CDR2: SGHRS and YFSETQ. CDR3 loop: CASSPGTGATYEQYF. In nucleotides, the CDR3 is TGCGCCAGCAGCCCTGGGACAGGGGCGACCTACGAGCAGTACTTC.

This clonotype has a single count. This sequence may be a read error, since a much larger clone differs from it by one base. This chain connects TRBV5-1 to TRBJ2-3; D is ambiguous. CDR1 SGHRS and CDR2 YFSETQ come from the germline V gene. V lost 0 bases to trimming and J lost 3 bases, with 5 bases between them. The CDR3 contains 13 residues. CDR3 region: CASSLDKTDTQYF. The CDR3 DNA reads as TGCGCCAGCAGCTTGGACAAAACAGATACGCAGTATTTT. Combining the CDR3 with reference TRBV5-1 and TRBJ2-3 gives the whole variable domain KAGVTQTPRYLIKTRGQQVTLSCSPISGHRSVSWYQQTPGQGLQFLFEYFSETQRNKGNFPGRFSGRQFSNSRSEMNVSTLELGDSALYLCASSLDKTDTQYFGPGTRLTVL.

The V and J genes are TRBV12-3 or TRBV12-4 and TRBJ2-1, with 9 bases lining up with TRBD2. The CDR3 covers 16 residues. V dropped 4 bases and J dropped 5; count of bases not matched to a gene: 9. The DNA for the CDR3 is TGTGCCAGCAGTTCCTTTCTAGCGGGATCCGACAATGAGCAGTTCTTC. This encodes CASSSFLAGSDNEQFF.

At least ten counts were recorded for this clonotype. The rearrangement links TRBV28 to TRBJ1-2; D not certain. CDR1 and CDR2 (germline): MDHEN, SYDVKM. V was cut by 1 base and J by 2 bases, with 8 bases left in between. CDR3 length: 14 residues. CDR3 in amino acids: CASSLSAENYGYTF. The CDR3 nucleotides are TGTGCCAGCAGTTTATCCGCCGAGAACTATGGCTACACCTTC.

In this sample, this clonotype turned up many times. The CDR3 bases are TGTGCCAGCAGGACACAGGAGAACACCGGGGAGCTGTTTTTT. Protein: CASRTQENTGELFF. J is TRBJ2-2 and V is TRBV6-5, with D tentatively TRBD1 (5 bases). Trimming shortened V by 6 bases and J by 1 base, and 9 bases separated the two germline ends. The CDR3 consists of 14 residues. Germline lookup yields CDR1 MNHEY and CDR2 SVGAGI.